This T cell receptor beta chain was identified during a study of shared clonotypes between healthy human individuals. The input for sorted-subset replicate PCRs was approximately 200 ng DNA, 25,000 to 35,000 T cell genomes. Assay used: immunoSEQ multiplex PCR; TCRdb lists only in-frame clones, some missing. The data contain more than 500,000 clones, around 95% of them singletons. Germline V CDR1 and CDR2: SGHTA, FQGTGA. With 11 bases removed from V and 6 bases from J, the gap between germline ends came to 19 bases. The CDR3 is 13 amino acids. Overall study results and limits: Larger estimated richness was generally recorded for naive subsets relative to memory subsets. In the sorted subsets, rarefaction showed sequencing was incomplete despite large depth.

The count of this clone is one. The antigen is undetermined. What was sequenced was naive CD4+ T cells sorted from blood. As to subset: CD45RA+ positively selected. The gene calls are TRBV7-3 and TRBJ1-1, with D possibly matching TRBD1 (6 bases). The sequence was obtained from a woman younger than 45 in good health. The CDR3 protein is CASSGQGSAEAFF. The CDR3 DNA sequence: TGTGCCTCCTCCGGGCAGGGGTCCGCTGAAGCTTTCTTT.